This T cell receptor (beta chain) is drawn from a study of blood T cell repertoires in COVID-19. Across the study: Samples representing acute and convalescent COVID-19 were sourced from the United States, Italy and Spain.

Germline V lookup: CDR1 SNHLY, CDR2 FYNNEI. V lost 2 bases and J 0 bases, leaving 7 bases between the germline ends. This CDR3 spans 14 amino acids. Assay used: immunoSEQ multiplex PCR; TCRdb lists only in-frame clones, some missing. The table records about 44,000 clones, roughly nine tenths of them present only once. This TCR came from a man aged 65 to 85 with active COVID-19. The J gene is TRBJ1-1, the V gene TRBV2, with a tentative D call TRBD1 (6 bases). The sequenced sample was peripheral blood. CDR3 sequence: CASSEQGLNTEAFF. The CDR3 region has the DNA TGTGCCAGCAGTGAACAGGGGTTGAACACTGAAGCTTTCTTT.